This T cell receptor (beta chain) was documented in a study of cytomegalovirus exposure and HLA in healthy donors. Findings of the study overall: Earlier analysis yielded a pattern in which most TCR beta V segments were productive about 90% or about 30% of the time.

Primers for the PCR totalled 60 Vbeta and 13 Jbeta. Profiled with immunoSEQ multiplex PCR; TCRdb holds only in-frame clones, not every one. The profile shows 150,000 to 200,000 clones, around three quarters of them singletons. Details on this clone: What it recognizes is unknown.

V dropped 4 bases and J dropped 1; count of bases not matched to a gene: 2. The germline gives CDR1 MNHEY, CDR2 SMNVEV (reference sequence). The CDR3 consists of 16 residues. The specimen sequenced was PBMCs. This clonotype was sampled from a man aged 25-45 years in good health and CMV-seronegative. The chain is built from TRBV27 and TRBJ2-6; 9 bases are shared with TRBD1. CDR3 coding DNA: TGTGCCAGCAGTTCCGGGACAGGGTCTGGGGCCAACGTCCTGACTTTC. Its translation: CASSSGTGSGANVLTF.